This section outlines one T cell receptor beta chain sequence together with its context. The antigen is unknown. The source of the sample is a study of T cells expressing NK-cell markers. This CDR3 is 12 amino acids long. Germline V gene lookup returns CDR1 SGHRS and CDR2 YFSETQ. Making the TCR beta cDNA relied on 5'RACE template switching with UMIs. No DNA is given; TCRdb re-called the 5' RACE reads and lists each CDR3 protein once. This table lists approximately 420,000 distinct CDR3 sequences. Study-level results: In a group of 5 or 6 donors, dominant NKG2C+ clonotypes represented roughly 1.0-7.0% of CD8+ T cells.

The sample comprised blood T cells: a sorted CD56 or NKG2C T cell subset, CD4+ or CD8+ T cells, or bulk PBMC T cells (not recorded which). This sequence originates from a woman in her fifties or sixties in good health. This chain connects TRBV5-1 to TRBJ2-1. The CDR3 here is CASSLDRRGQFF.